The 19 T cell receptor beta chains reported below all come from one sample, sequenced in a study of CD8+ T cells in alopecia areata (dated by TCRdb to about 2018). The library was built by means of the immunoSEQ multiplex PCR assay. For TCR sequencing, RNA was extracted from every sample and reverse transcribed into cDNA to serve as template. Sourced from immuneACCESS, this table was stored by TCRdb with only in-frame sequences that have V and J called. A share of the clones is absent; for the studies checked, an unresolved V gene accounts for under half, and the remainder has no known explanation. The sample table contains about 98,000 clones; only one count was recorded for about 40% of them. Of the sample, 0.79% is held by the ten largest clones. The sequenced sample consisted of CD4+ T cells sorted from blood. Receptor source: a human donor with alopecia areata.

This clone was recorded a few times. The rearrangement joins TRBV18 to TRBJ1-6, with D perhaps matching TRBD1 (5 bases). CDR3 length: 15 residues. Deletions cut 3 bases from V and 10 bases from J, with 16 bases between. CDR1 and CDR2 (germline): KGHSH, LQKENI. In DNA form, the CDR3 reads TGTGCCAGCTCACCTAACGGTGGAGGGGAATCACCCCTCCACTTT. It encodes CASSPNGGGESPLHF.

V and J are TRBV29-1 and TRBJ2-3; D ambiguous. Germline V gives CDR1 SQVTM, CDR2 ANQGSEA. This CDR3 region has 15 residues. The germline V and J ends were trimmed by 6 bases and 4 bases, with 20 bases remaining between them. DNA for the CDR3: TGCAGCGTCTCAACATCCGGGCCCGCGCCAGATACGCAGTATTTT. It encodes CSVSTSGPAPDTQYF.

This chain connects TRBV20-1 to TRBJ1-1, with 9 bases aligning to TRBD1. CDR3 length equals 11 residues. The junction had 5 bases not matched to a gene; V was cut back by 5 bases and J by 10 bases. CDR1 and CDR2 from the germline V gene are DFQATT and SNEGSKA (reference sequence). The CDR3 sequence: CSAGDREGAFF. Here the CDR3 DNA reads TGCAGTGCTGGGGACAGGGAAGGAGCTTTCTTT.

This clone was seen a few times. V gene TRBV7-2 combines with J gene TRBJ2-5; D is perhaps TRBD2 (5 bases). There are 13 residues in the CDR3. Between the trimmed V and J ends, which lost 5 bases and 0 bases, there was a span of 7 bases. The germline V gene encodes CDR1 SGHTA and CDR2 FQGNSA. CDR3 sequence: CASSTDYQETQYF. The CDR3 bases are TGTGCCAGCAGCACGGACTACCAAGAGACCCAGTACTTC.

The chain couples TRBV5-1 to TRBJ2-7; D is perhaps TRBD1 or TRBD2 (5 bases each). The CDR3 covers 14 residues. The V gene lost 3 bases and the J gene lost 7 bases, with 17 bases spanning the gap. Germline CDR1 SGHRS, CDR2 YFSETQ. This CDR3 reads CASSSGTLKGEQYF. The CDR3 nucleotides read TGCGCCAGCAGCTCGGGGACGCTTAAGGGAGAGCAGTACTTC. Full variable domain (missing parts from reference TRBV5-1 and TRBJ2-7): KAGVTQTPRYLIKTRGQQVTLSCSPISGHRSVSWYQQTPGQGLQFLFEYFSETQRNKGNFPGRFSGRQFSNSRSEMNVSTLELGDSALYLCASSSGTLKGEQYFGPGTRLTVT.

The chain employs TRBV20-1 and TRBJ2-1; no clear D. Germline V gives CDR1 DFQATT, CDR2 SNEGSKA (reference sequence). CDR3 length equals 10 residues. The chain's CDR3 is CRNVYNEQFF. The CDR3 nucleotides read TGCAGGAACGTCTACAATGAGCAGTTCTTC.

The V and J genes are TRBV28 and TRBJ2-4; D is undetermined. Trimming cost V 6 bases and J 0 bases, with 6 bases left between them. There are 13 residues in the CDR3. In germline, CDR1 is MDHEN, CDR2 SYDVKM. CDR3 amino acids: CASRDLAKNIQYF. CDR3 bases: TGTGCCAGCAGGGATCTAGCCAAAAACATTCAGTACTTC.

This clone occurred a few times. The chain has TRBV29-1 and TRBJ1-4; D gene uncertain. The germline V and J ends were trimmed by 4 bases and 0 bases, with 3 bases remaining between them. Germline loops: CDR1 SQVTM, CDR2 ANQGSEA. The CDR3 covers 12 residues. The CDR3 DNA sequence: TGCAGCGTTGTAACAACTAATGAAAAACTGTTTTTT. It is translated as CSVVTTNEKLFF.

The chain employs TRBV11-2 and TRBJ2-5; D tentatively fits TRBD1 or TRBD2 (5 bases each). CDR1 SGHAT and CDR2 FQNNGV come from the germline V gene. The V gene lost 5 bases and the J gene lost 4 bases, with 14 bases spanning the gap. The CDR3 is made up of 14 amino acids. The CDR3 spells CASSRDAVAETQYF. The CDR3 bases are TGTGCCAGCAGCCGGGACGCGGTCGCAGAGACCCAGTACTTC.

As to this clone: An end of the junction does not agree with germline; a read error may underlie this. The chain combines TRBV29-1 with TRBJ2-1; D may be TRBD2 (7 bases). The CDR3 is 13 amino acids. CDR1 and CDR2 from the germline V gene are SQVTM and ANQGSEA. The CDR3 DNA is TGCAGCGTTGAGGGCCGGGCCGGCGTCGGGGGGCTCTTC. This gives the protein CSVEGRAGVGGLF.

This clone was detected a few times. Other DNA sequences in this sample translate to the same CDR3. The J gene is TRBJ2-6, the V gene TRBV29-1, with no clear D. Germline CDR1 is SQVTM and CDR2 is ANQGSEA. With 7 bases removed from V and 0 bases from J, the gap between germline ends came to 4 bases. The CDR3 is 12 amino acids. The CDR3 reads CSARSGANVLTF. CDR3 DNA: TGCAGCGCCCGCTCTGGGGCCAACGTCCTGACTTTC.

This clone was seen more than once but under ten times. This rearrangement joins TRBV30 to TRBJ2-1, with 7 bases aligning to TRBD2. Germline lookup yields CDR1 GTSNPN and CDR2 SVGIG (reference sequence). CDR3 length equals 13 residues. V dropped 3 bases and J dropped 6; count of bases not matched to a gene: 5. The DNA of the CDR3 is TGTGCCTGGAGCGGGCTAGCGGCCAATGAGCAGTTCTTC. It yields the protein CAWSGLAANEQFF.

This clone has more than one count but fewer than ten. The chain couples TRBV30 to TRBJ2-2; D remains unclear. CDR3 length equals 13 residues. Trimming pared 4 bases from V and 1 base from J, leaving 7 bases between. Germline V lookup: CDR1 GTSNPN, CDR2 SVGIG (reference sequence). The CDR3 spells CAWTLLNTGELFF. The DNA of the CDR3 is TGTGCCTGGACCCTTCTGAACACCGGGGAGCTGTTTTTT.

The sample holds a few counts of this clone. V is TRBV20-1 and J is TRBJ2-4; TRBD2 is a possible D gene (6 bases). Trimming removed 1 base at V and 15 bases at J, with 10 bases between. Germline V lookup: CDR1 DFQATT, CDR2 SNEGSKA (reference sequence). This CDR3 region has 10 residues. DNA of the CDR3: TGCAGTGCTAGAGCGGAGGGTGTGTACTTC. Protein product: CSARAEGVYF.

The V gene is TRBV30, the J gene TRBJ1-2; perhaps TRBD1 as D (6 bases). Trimming cost V 8 bases and J 7 bases, with 20 bases left between them. Germline V gene sequence: CDR1 GTSNPN, CDR2 SVGIG (reference sequence). CDR3 length: 13 amino acids. The DNA for the CDR3 is TGTGCCAGCAGATCCTCCGGGGGCAGTGGCTACACCTTC. This gives the protein CASRSSGGSGYTF.

V gene TRBV28 combines with J gene TRBJ2-5; no firm D call. This CDR3 is 12 amino acids long. V was pared by 6 bases and J by 5 bases, with 10 bases between. Germline CDR1 MDHEN, CDR2 SYDVKM. The CDR3 region is CASSPDAETQYF. The CDR3 DNA sequence: TGTGCCAGCAGCCCGGACGCCGAGACCCAGTACTTC.

V is TRBV14 and J is TRBJ2-5, with TRBD1 identical over 10 bases. Germline loops: CDR1 SGHDN, CDR2 FVKESK. V lost 0 bases and J lost 9; bases outside the gene matches: 7. CDR3 length equals 15 residues. The CDR3 loop reads CASSQERQGAEAQYF. The CDR3 coding sequence is TGTGCCAGCAGCCAAGAACGACAGGGGGCGGAAGCCCAGTACTTC.

This clone was counted once. This rearrangement joins TRBV2 to TRBJ2-5; no firm D call. V was cut by 8 bases and J by 0 bases, with 4 bases left in between. Per germline, CDR1 SNHLY and CDR2 FYNNEI. The CDR3 sequence is 11 residues long. The CDR3 DNA is TGTGCCAGCCAGTACCAAGAGACCCAGTACTTC. Translating it yields CASQYQETQYF.

This clone was seen a few times. The V call is TRBV6-5, the J call TRBJ2-7, with 10 bases identical to TRBD1. V shed 0 bases, J shed 4 bases, and the junction held 0 bases outside the gene matches. The CDR3 runs 14 residues. CDR1 MNHEY and CDR2 SVGAGI come from the germline V gene. In nucleotides, the CDR3 is TGTGCCAGCAGTTACTCGGGACAGGGGTACGAGCAGTACTTC. Amino acid sequence: CASSYSGQGYEQYF.